The present T cell receptor (beta chain) was sequenced within a study of blood T cell repertoires in COVID-19. This CDR3 has 14 amino acids. Trimming shortened V by 4 bases and J by 2 bases, and 11 bases separated the two germline ends. Germline V gene sequence: CDR1 SEHNR, CDR2 FQNEAQ (reference sequence). As originally analysed: Scientists estimated how many nucleated cells there were by amplifying reference gene primers. TCRdb's copy holds only in-frame clones and misses some; the assay was immunoSEQ multiplex PCR. V, J and clone size reflect that table, while D and trimming were determined from the DNA. The profile shows fewer than 250,000 clones, roughly 80% of them singletons.

The source of this sequence is a woman older than 75 with acute or convalescent COVID-19. This chain connects TRBV7-9 to TRBJ2-5, with D uncertain. Source material: peripheral blood. In nucleotides, the CDR3 is TGTGCCAGCAGCTCCGACCTACAGCAAGAGACCCAGTACTTC. Translation: CASSSDLQQETQYF.